The clone carrying this T cell receptor (beta chain) was recorded once. Participant-given clinical history determined each cohort assignment. Two negative PCRs, clearance, or symptom resolution were required of recovered Cohort 3 donors. Generated by immunoSEQ multiplex PCR, the TCRdb table keeps only in-frame clones and is missing some. The table has about 190,000 clones, more than 75% seen once. CDR1 is DFQATT and CDR2 is SNEGSKA in the germline V gene (reference sequence). The CDR3 is made up of 11 amino acids. The sample is drawn from a study of blood T cell repertoires in COVID-19. Study-level background: Material from acute and convalescent COVID-19 was sourced from the United States, Italy and Spain. Nucleic acid was either cDNA or gDNA, and it came from T cells, B-cell-depleted T cells, or PBMCs.

The receptor was isolated from a woman aged 45-65 years who had recovered from COVID-19. Sequenced material: PBMCs or T cells enriched from blood (not recorded which). This chain uses TRBV20-1 with TRBJ1-1; 8 bases match TRBD1. CDR3 bases: TGCAGCTCGACAGGGGAAGTGAAAGCTTTCTTT. This encodes CSSTGEVKAFF.